The 25 T cell receptor beta chains presented below share a single source sample, sequenced in a study of T cells in women clearing cervical HPV infection. TCRdb's copy holds only in-frame clones and misses some; the assay was immunoSEQ multiplex PCR. This repertoire comprises tens of thousands of clones; its ten largest clones make up approximately 1%. The sample consisted of blood buffy coat. Receptors originate from a woman aged 18 to 75 with a cervical HPV16 infection that either progressed to CIN3+ or cleared (not recorded which).

A word on this clone: Sequencing ends 3 residues short of the CDR3 end; the germline J gene provides the rest. V usage is TRBV7-9 and J usage is TRBJ1-1; TRBD1 matches at 8 bases. Germline CDR1 reads SEHNR; CDR2 reads FQNEAQ (reference sequence). V lost 4 bases to trimming and J lost 4 bases; unmatched junction nucleotides: 8. This CDR3 is 15 amino acids long. CDR3 bases read: TGTGCCAGCAGCTCAAGACAGGGGAAGGGCACTGAA. It translates to CASSSRQGKGTE. The full-length CDR3 reads as CASSSRQGKGTEAFF.

Worth noting for this clone: Read sequence stops 3 residues before the CDR3 end, and the germline J gene provides the missing end. This sequence joins TRBV12-3 or TRBV12-4 and TRBJ2-7; 10 bases are shared with TRBD2. The CDR3 contains 15 residues. V lost 2 bases to trimming and J lost 6 bases; unmatched junction nucleotides: 7. The CDR3 spells CASSLTSGGGTEQYF. The sequenced part of the CDR3 DNA is TGTGCCAGCAGTTTAACAAGCGGGGGGGGAACCGAG.

In regard to this clone: The read comes to an end 3 residues before the CDR3 does, leaving the germline J gene to fill in the end. The chain uses TRBV4-2 and TRBJ2-3; 7 bases are shared with TRBD2. V shed 0 bases, J shed 0 bases, and the junction held 6 bases outside the gene matches. Looked up from germline, CDR1 is LGHNA and CDR2 is YNFKEQ. The CDR3 covers 17 residues. CDR3 residues: CASSQDGSGGSTDTQYF. The part of the CDR3 DNA that was read is TGTGCCAGCAGCCAAGACGGATCGGGGGGTAGCACAGATACG.

To note about this clone: The read ends 3 residues before the CDR3 terminus; that terminus is restored from the germline J gene. The chain recombines TRBV7-9 with TRBJ1-2, with D possibly matching TRBD1 (5 bases). This CDR3 spans 14 amino acids. V shed 3 bases and J shed 3 bases, with 11 bases lying between them. Germline loops: CDR1 SEHNR, CDR2 FQNEAQ (reference sequence). The CDR3 reads CASSFIPGDYGYTF. The CDR3 DNA, read in part, is TGTGCCAGCAGCTTCATTCCGGGGGACTATGGC. Full variable domain (missing parts from reference TRBV7-9 and TRBJ1-2): DTGVSQNPRHKITKRGQNVTFRCDPISEHNRLYWYRQTLGQGPEFLTYFQNEAQLEKSRLLSDRFSAERPKGSFSTLEIQRTEQGDSAMYLCASSFIPGDYGYTFGSGTRLTVV.

About this clone itself: With the read ending 3 residues before the CDR3 end, the germline J gene is used to fill in that end. This sequence joins TRBV5-5 and TRBJ1-1, with unresolved D. Germline CDR1 is SGHKS and CDR2 is YYEKEE (reference sequence). The CDR3 length is 14 residues. V was trimmed by 0 bases and J by 1 base, leaving 7 bases between them. The CDR3 bases that were read are TGTGCCAGCAGCTTGGCGCAGGCGAACACTGAA. Residues: CASSLAQANTE. The full CDR3 protein reads CASSLAQANTEAFF.

About this clone itself: The CDR3 end is not reached by the read, which stops 3 residues before it; the germline J gene fills it in. The rearrangement joins TRBV11-2 to TRBJ2-3, with D tentatively TRBD1 (6 bases). Germline V CDR1 and CDR2: SGHAT, FQNNGV. This CDR3 has 13 amino acids. Incomplete CDR3 DNA: TGTGCCAGCAGCCCCGGCAGGGGAGAGACG. This codes for CASSPGRGET. The full CDR3 reads CASSPGRGETQYF.

Concerning this clone itself: From the germline J gene comes the end of the CDR3, since the read stops 3 residues before it. V and J are TRBV7-3 and TRBJ1-2; weak D call: TRBD1 (5 bases). This CDR3 is built from 14 residues. Germline CDR1 is SGHTA and CDR2 is FQGTGA. Deletions cut 5 bases from V and 5 bases from J, with 15 bases between. The CDR3 spells CASSGTGGAYGYTF. CDR3 DNA (partial): TGTGCCAGCAGCGGAACAGGAGGGGCGTATGGC.

A note on this clone: The read terminates 3 residues before the CDR3 end, so the remaining end is supplied by the germline J gene. J is TRBJ1-1 and V is TRBV5-4; weak D call: TRBD1 (6 bases). With 4 bases removed from V and 7 bases from J, the gap between germline ends came to 17 bases. CDR3 size: 14 residues. CDR1 and CDR2 (germline): SGHNT, YYREEE (reference sequence). The CDR3 region is CASSGGHPSYEAFF. CDR3 DNA, as far as it was read: TGTGCCAGCAGCGGGGGACACCCGTCATATGAA. Combining the CDR3 with reference TRBV5-4 and TRBJ1-1 gives the whole variable domain ETGVTQSPTHLIKTRGQQVTLRCSSQSGHNTVSWYQQALGQGPQFIFQYYREEENGRGNFPPRFSGLQFPNYSSELNVNALELDDSALYLCASSGGHPSYEAFFGQGTRLTVV.

For this clone: The CDR3 end is not reached by the read, which stops 3 residues before it; the germline J gene fills it in. The same CDR3 arises from other DNA sequences in this sample as well. The chain couples TRBV7-9 to TRBJ1-3; tentative D call: TRBD1 (6 bases). Germline V gene sequence: CDR1 SEHNR, CDR2 FQNEAQ (reference sequence). This CDR3 has 12 residues. V was cut by 5 bases and J by 9 bases, with 11 bases left in between. The CDR3 loop reads CASSRGDTTIYF. The sequenced CDR3 bases are TGTGCCAGCAGCCGTGGGGACACCACC.

A note on this clone: The read terminates 3 residues before the CDR3 end, so the remaining end is supplied by the germline J gene. The J gene is TRBJ2-3, the V gene TRBV5-1, with TRBD1 matching 7 bases. CDR1 and CDR2 from the germline V gene are SGHRS and YFSETQ. The CDR3 is made up of 15 amino acids. The CDR3: CASSPEPDRAETQYF. The part of the CDR3 DNA that was read is TGCGCCAGCAGCCCCGAACCTGACAGGGCCGAGACG.

CDR3 bases read: TGTGCCAGTAGGGGGACAGGGAATCAGCCG. Translation: CASRGTGNQP. The full CDR3 protein reads CASRGTGNQPQYF. The chain joins TRBV19 to TRBJ2-3, with 9 bases lining up with TRBD1. The CDR3 is cut off 3 residues early in the read; its end comes from the germline J gene. CDR1 LNHDA and CDR2 SQIVND come from the germline V gene (reference sequence). The CDR3 is made up of 13 amino acids.

Note on this clone: The CDR3 end falls 3 residues outside the read, so it is completed with the germline J gene. V and J are TRBV3-1 (or the pseudogene TRBV3-2) and TRBJ2-7; 8 nucleotides line up with TRBD1. Unmatched junction bases numbered 3, after V lost 3 bases and J lost 2 bases. This CDR3 spans 14 amino acids. Germline assignment: CDR1 LGHDT and CDR2 YNNKEL (reference sequence). The CDR3 sequence is CASSHRGLTYEQYF. Partial CDR3 DNA: TGTGCCAGCAGCCACAGGGGGCTCACCTACGAG.

For this clone: Read sequence stops 3 residues before the CDR3 end, and the germline J gene provides the missing end. This chain connects TRBV5-4 to TRBJ2-1; the D is unclear. V lost 0 bases, J lost 0 bases, and 7 bases lay in between. Germline V gene data show CDR1 as SGHNT and CDR2 as YYREEE (reference sequence). CDR3 length: 15 residues. CDR3 bases read: TGTGCCAGCAGCTTGGGAACTACCTCCTACAATGAG. It codes for CASSLGTTSYNE. The CDR3 in full is CASSLGTTSYNEQFF.

A remark on this clone: The read finishes 3 residues shy of the CDR3 end, and the germline J gene is used to complete it. The chain employs TRBV7-6 and TRBJ1-2; TRBD1 matches at 9 bases. The CDR3 is 16 residues long. Germline loops: CDR1 SGHVS, CDR2 FNYEAQ. CDR3 sequence reads: CASSLEAGQGSGDYTF. The DNA read from the CDR3 is TGTGCCAGCAGCTTAGAGGCGGGACAGGGAAGTGGCGAC. Filled out from reference TRBV7-6 and TRBJ1-2, the complete variable domain reads GAGVSQSPRYKVTKRGQDVALRCDPISGHVSLYWYRQALGQGPEFLTYFNYEAQQDKSGLPNDRFSAERPEGSISTLTIQRTEQRDSAMYRCASSLEAGQGSGDYTFGSGTRLTVV.

A note on this clone: The read ends 3 residues shy of where the CDR3 ends; the end is completed using the germline J gene. This chain connects TRBV5-6 to TRBJ2-3; D is perhaps TRBD1 or TRBD2 (5 bases each). The CDR3 extends over 13 amino acids. The germline V gene encodes CDR1 SGHDT and CDR2 YYEEEE. The sequenced CDR3 bases are TGTGCCAGCAGCTCGAGGGGCCCGGCGACG. Amino acids: CASSSRGPAT. The CDR3 in its entirety is CASSSRGPATQYF.

The part of the CDR3 DNA that was read is TGCGCCAGCAGCTTGGAAACCACTTGGGGCTTAGGTCTAGAGACC. Translation: CASSLETTWGLGLET. The entire CDR3 reads CASSLETTWGLGLETQYF. The rearrangement uses TRBV5-1 and TRBJ2-5; a possible D gene is TRBD1 (5 bases). The read ends 3 residues before the CDR3 terminus; that terminus is restored from the germline J gene. The V end was cut by 0 bases, the J end by 4 bases, with 22 bases between. Looked up from germline, CDR1 is SGHRS and CDR2 is YFSETQ. This CDR3 spans 18 amino acids.

Details on this clone: Sequencing ends 3 residues short of the CDR3 end; the germline J gene provides the rest. The chain couples TRBV19 to TRBJ1-1, with 7 bases matching TRBD1. From germline, CDR1 is LNHDA and CDR2 SQIVND (reference sequence). This CDR3 region has 13 residues. V was clipped by 10 bases and J by 3 bases; unmatched bases: 8. CDR3 loop: CATQTGRDTEAFF. The CDR3 DNA, read in part, is TGTGCCACCCAGACAGGGCGGGACACTGAA.

Details on this clone: The read stops 3 residues short of the end of the CDR3; the missing end is completed from the germline J gene. The rearrangement uses TRBV7-9 and TRBJ2-5; D possibly corresponds to TRBD1 (5 bases). The CDR3 runs to 13 residues. Germline loops: CDR1 SEHNR, CDR2 FQNEAQ (reference sequence). Trimming removed 1 base from V and 5 bases from J, with 8 bases in between. The CDR3 protein is CASSLGRGETQYF. The sequenced CDR3 bases are TGTGCCAGCAGCTTAGGAAGGGGTGAGACC.

In the case of this clone: The CDR3 is cut off 3 residues early in the read; its end comes from the germline J gene. Other DNA sequences in this specimen translate into the identical CDR3. The chain employs TRBV6-1 and TRBJ1-3; TRBD1 matches 7 bases. The CDR3 sequence is 16 residues long. V trimming: 2 bases; J trimming: 3 bases; junction bases outside the gene matches: 7. Germline loops: CDR1 MNHNS, CDR2 SASEGT. Here the CDR3 reads CASSEFLGGGGNTIYF. The CDR3 DNA, read in part, is TGTGCCAGCAGTGAATTTCTAGGGGGCGGTGGAAACACC.

To note about this clone: The read ends 3 residues before the CDR3 terminus; that terminus is restored from the germline J gene. The rearrangement joins TRBV5-1 to TRBJ2-5; 16 bases are shared with TRBD2. Losses at the gene ends were 3 bases for V and 2 bases for J; bases not matched to a gene: 1. This CDR3 is 16 amino acids long. Germline V lookup: CDR1 SGHRS, CDR2 YFSETQ. CDR3 bases read: TGCGCCAGCAGCTCGGGACTAGCGGGGGGGCAAGAGACC. Residues: CASSSGLAGGQET. Given in full, the CDR3 is CASSSGLAGGQETQYF. Together with reference TRBV5-1 and TRBJ2-5, the CDR3 gives the full variable domain: KAGVTQTPRYLIKTRGQQVTLSCSPISGHRSVSWYQQTPGQGLQFLFEYFSETQRNKGNFPGRFSGRQFSNSRSEMNVSTLELGDSALYLCASSSGLAGGQETQYFGPGTRLLVL.

In the case of this clone: The read stops 3 residues short of the end of the CDR3; the missing end is completed from the germline J gene. This chain uses TRBV5-1 with TRBJ2-5, with TRBD1 as a possible D gene (6 bases). The CDR3 loop spans 14 amino acids. Germline-derived CDR1 and CDR2 are SGHRS and YFSETQ. CDR3 sequence reads: CASLPGQSTDTQYF. The CDR3 bases that were read are TGCGCCAGCCTTCCCGGACAGAGCACAGATACC.

In the case of this clone: Sequencing ends 3 residues short of the CDR3 end; the germline J gene provides the rest. This chain uses TRBV7-9 with TRBJ1-1; a weak D match, TRBD1 (5 bases). Germline V gives CDR1 SEHNR, CDR2 FQNEAQ (reference sequence). Deletions cut 4 bases from V and 4 bases from J, with 10 bases between. The CDR3 loop spans 13 amino acids. The CDR3 sequence: CASSSRTLTEAFF. Incomplete CDR3 DNA: TGTGCCAGCAGCTCTAGGACACTCACTGAA.

This CDR3 is CASSHPDRDYGYTF. Partial CDR3 DNA: TGTGCCAGCAGCCACCCCGACAGGGACTATGGC. V is TRBV11-3 and J is TRBJ1-2; TRBD1 matches 7 bases. The sequenced fragment ends 3 residues before the CDR3 boundary, so the rest is inferred from the germline J gene. Losses at the gene ends were 5 bases for V and 3 bases for J; bases not matched to a gene: 6. Germline-derived CDR1 and CDR2 are SGHNT and YENEEA. The CDR3 loop spans 14 amino acids.

On this clone: The read halts 3 residues ahead of the CDR3 end, with the missing end drawn from the germline J gene. The chain uses TRBV20-1 and TRBJ2-1; 10 nucleotides agree with TRBD2. CDR1 is DFQATT and CDR2 is SNEGSKA in the germline V gene (reference sequence). V gave up 6 bases and J gave up 5 bases; unmatched junction bases: 7. This CDR3 has 14 amino acids. Partial CDR3 DNA: TGCAGTGCCATAAGACTAGCGGGCGACAATGAG. It specifies CSAIRLAGDNE. The full CDR3 is CSAIRLAGDNEQFF.

Regarding this clone: The read finishes 3 residues shy of the CDR3 end, and the germline J gene is used to complete it. J is TRBJ2-7 and V is TRBV6-1; 9 bases line up with TRBD1. Trimming at V came to 1 base and at J to 2 bases, leaving 6 bases not matched to a gene. Per the germline V gene, CDR1 is MNHNS and CDR2 is SASEGT. This CDR3 is 16 amino acids long. The DNA read from the CDR3 is TGTGCCAGCAGTGAAGAGGGACAGGGCCTTCCCTACGAG. Translated: CASSEEGQGLPYE. The entire CDR3 is CASSEEGQGLPYEQYF.